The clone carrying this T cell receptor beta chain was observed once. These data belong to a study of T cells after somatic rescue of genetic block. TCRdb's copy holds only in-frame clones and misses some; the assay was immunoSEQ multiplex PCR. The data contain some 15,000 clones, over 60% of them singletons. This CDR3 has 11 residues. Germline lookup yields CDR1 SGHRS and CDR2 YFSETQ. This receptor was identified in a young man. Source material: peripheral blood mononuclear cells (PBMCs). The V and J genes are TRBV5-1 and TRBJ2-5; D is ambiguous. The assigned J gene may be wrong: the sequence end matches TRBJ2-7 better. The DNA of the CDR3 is TGCGCCAGCAGCTCCCTAGGCGAGCAGTACTTC. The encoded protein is CASSSLGEQYF.